This T cell receptor beta chain was identified during a study of cytomegalovirus exposure and HLA in healthy donors. Overall study results and limits: Rarity characterized most TCR sequences, yet some public TCRs appeared in many donors.

The germline gives CDR1 MDHEN, CDR2 SYDVKM. This CDR3 has 11 amino acids. Between the trimmed V and J ends, which lost 7 bases and 2 bases, there was a span of 5 bases. Only in-frame clones appear in the TCRdb table, and some are missing; sequencing was by immunoSEQ multiplex PCR. The sample yields 150,000 to 200,000 clones, about 90% seen once. In the case of this clone: Antigen unknown.

This TCR was sampled from a woman younger than 35 in good health and CMV-seropositive. The chain employs TRBV28 and TRBJ1-1; unclear D gene. The sample comprised PBMCs. The CDR3 spells CASTINTEAFF. The CDR3 region has the DNA TGTGCCAGCACCATCAACACTGAAGCTTTCTTT. The full variable domain, rest sourced from reference TRBV28 and TRBJ1-1, is DVKVTQSSRYLVKRTGEKVFLECVQDMDHENMFWYRQDPGLGLRLIYFSYDVKMKEKGDIPEGYSVSREKKERFSLILESASTNQTSMYLCASTINTEAFFGQGTRLTVV.